The rows below give T cell receptor beta chains drawn from one sample of a study of identical twins. TCRdb re-called the 5' RACE reads with MiXCR, one entry per CDR3 protein. The table shows 1.5 million to 2 million distinct CDR3 sequences, with 32% occurring only once. The sequencing sample was made of cord blood. Receptors originate from a newborn girl in good health. The CDR3 runs from the conserved cysteine through the conserved F or W. Fields, in order: V gene, clone size, D gene, J gene, CDR3 DNA, CDR3 protein. A D gene is named only where the DNA matches it firmly. Only part of the rows carry a size: once, few, many, or a class if the clone is expanded.

TRBV6-5,.,TRBD1,TRBJ2-7,TGTGCCAGCAGTTATCAAGGGACAGGGTCCTACGAGCAGTACTTC,CASSYQGTGSYEQYF
TRBV10-3,.,TRBD1,TRBJ1-1,TGTGCCATCAGTGGAATCACAGGGGGCGGTGAAGCTTTCTTT,CAISGITGGGEAFF
TRBV29-1,.,.,TRBJ1-1,TGCAGCGTTGGCAAGGGCCCGAACACTGAAGCTTTCTTT,CSVGKGPNTEAFF
TRBV24-1,.,.,TRBJ2-5,TGTGCCACCAGTGATTCGGTGGGGTTAGGGGAGACCCAGTACTTC,CATSDSVGLGETQYF
TRBV7-2,.,.,TRBJ1-1,TGTGCCAGCAGCCGATTGAGCACTGAAGCTTTCTTT,CASSRLSTEAFF
TRBV5-1,once,TRBD2,TRBJ2-5,TGCGCCAGCGGCTTGGGACTAGCGGGAGTGAAAGAGACCCAGTACTTC,CASGLGLAGVKETQYF
TRBV2,.,.,TRBJ1-1,TGTGCCAGCACGGCTTCAGAGGACACTGAAGCTTTCTTT,CASTASEDTEAFF
TRBV7-9,.,.,TRBJ2-1,TGTGCCAGCAGCTTAGTAGGGACTGGGGAATACAATGAGCAGTTCTTC,CASSLVGTGEYNEQFF
TRBV10-3,.,.,TRBJ1-2,TGTGCCATCAAATTCGGCGAAGGCCCTTATGGCTACACCTTC,CAIKFGEGPYGYTF
TRBV19,few,TRBD2,TRBJ2-7,TGTGCCAGTAGTGCCCAGCGGGGCACTTACTACGAGCAGTACTTC,CASSAQRGTYYEQYF
TRBV6-5,few,TRBD2,TRBJ2-3,TGTGCCAGCAGTTACTCGAGTGTAGCGGGAGCCCCAGATACGCAGTATTTT,CASSYSSVAGAPDTQYF
TRBV5-8,few,.,TRBJ2-3,TGTGCCAGCAGCATGACTAGTGGAGGTACGCAGTATTTT,CASSMTSGGTQYF
TRBV12-3/TRBV12-4,few,.,TRBJ1-4,TGTGCCAGCGGGTCTCAGGGGCTCTTTTCAACTAATGAAAAACTGTTTTTT,CASGSQGLFSTNEKLFF
TRBV28,.,TRBD2,TRBJ2-3,TGTGCCAGCAAGGCGGGAGGGGACATGAATACGCAGTATTTT,CASKAGGDMNTQYF
TRBV9,few,TRBD2,TRBJ2-1,TGTGCCAGCAGCTCCCGGACTAGCACCTACAATGAGCAGTTCTTC,CASSSRTSTYNEQFF
TRBV4-2,.,TRBD1,TRBJ2-1,TGTGCCAGCAGCCAAGGGACAGGGCTAGCGCTTTTCCACAATGAGCAGTTCTTC,CASSQGTGLALFHNEQFF
TRBV29-1,.,.,TRBJ1-1,TGCAGCGTTGGGGTGGGACAGAACACTGAAGCTTTCTTT,CSVGVGQNTEAFF
TRBV27,.,.,TRBJ2-1,TGTGCCAGCAGTTTATCGAGAGCGGTGACCTACAATGAGCAGTTCTTC,CASSLSRAVTYNEQFF
TRBV28,.,.,TRBJ2-4,TGTGCCAGCAGTTTATATAGGGAGAGGGTAAACATTCAGTACTTC,CASSLYRERVNIQYF
TRBV29-1,.,.,TRBJ2-6,TGCAGCGTCAGGGGACCCGGGGCCAACGTCCTGACTTTC,CSVRGPGANVLTF
TRBV2,few,.,TRBJ2-5,TGTGCCAGCAGCTTCCCCGAGGTTTGGGGTCCCTACAAGGAGACCCAGTACTTC,CASSFPEVWGPYKETQYF
TRBV19,.,.,TRBJ2-1,TGTGCCACCAAGAGGAGGAAATTCCCGTACAATGAGCAGTTCTTC,CATKRRKFPYNEQFF
TRBV6-1,.,TRBD1,TRBJ1-1,TGTGCCAGCAGTGAACCAGGGGGCTTCCTCAACACTGAAGCTTTCTTT,CASSEPGGFLNTEAFF
TRBV28,.,.,TRBJ2-3,TGTGCCAGCAGTATTCCCAGGATAGATACGCAGTATTTT,CASSIPRIDTQYF
TRBV3-1,few,TRBD1,TRBJ2-5,TGTGCCAGCAGCCAAGACCTAACAGGGGAAGAGACCCAGTACTTC,CASSQDLTGEETQYF
TRBV6-5,.,.,TRBJ1-1,TGTGCCAGCACGCCGCACCGAATGAACACTGAAGCTTTCTTT,CASTPHRMNTEAFF
TRBV11-1,.,TRBD1,TRBJ1-1,TGTGCCAGCAGTCAGAGGGACAGGGGGCTTGCTTTCTTT,CASSQRDRGLAFF
TRBV28,few,.,TRBJ2-5,TGTGCCAGCATAACTCGGCAGGGCCAAGAGACCCAGTACTTC,CASITRQGQETQYF
TRBV29-1,.,.,TRBJ2-3,TGCAGCGTTGAGGGCAGGGCAGCAGATACGCAGTATTTT,CSVEGRAADTQYF
TRBV4-2,.,.,TRBJ2-5,TGTGCCAGCAGCCAAGACCCTGGGTCTGAGGCCCAGTACTTC,CASSQDPGSEAQYF
TRBV18,.,.,TRBJ1-1,TGTGCCAGCTCACCCAACTGGGGGGCGCGGACTGAAGCTTTCTTT,CASSPNWGARTEAFF
TRBV20-1,.,.,TRBJ2-1,TGCAGTGCCCACGACTATAGACTGTACAATGGGCAGTTCTTC,CSAHDYRLYNGQFF
TRBV12-5,few,TRBD2,TRBJ2-1,TGTGCTAGTGGTCCTCCAGCGGGAAGACCGTTCTTC,CASGPPAGRPFF
TRBV5-1,.,TRBD1,TRBJ2-3,TGCGCCAGCAGCCCTTGGGGTCGACAGGGCCTTGGCACAGATACGCAGTATTTT,CASSPWGRQGLGTDTQYF
TRBV6-5,.,.,TRBJ2-4,TGTGCCACCAGTGATTCTCAGGGTAAAAACATTCAGTACTTC,CATSDSQGKNIQYF
TRBV21-1,.,.,TRBJ2-5,TGTGCCAGAAGAGCGGGAGGGGGAGAGACCCAGTACTTC,CARRAGGGETQYF
TRBV30,.,.,TRBJ2-2,TGTGCCTGGAGTGCCCTCTCGAGCACCGGGGAGCTGTTTTTT,CAWSALSSTGELFF
TRBV7-9,.,.,TRBJ1-1,TGTGCCAGCAGCTCGGGGACCCCTGAAGCTTTCTTT,CASSSGTPEAFF
TRBV27,.,TRBD2,TRBJ2-1,TGTGCCAGCAGTCCACGACTAGCGGGAGGGAGAAACAATGAGCAGTTCTTC,CASSPRLAGGRNNEQFF
TRBV4-2,.,TRBD2,TRBJ2-1,TGTGCCAGCAGCCAACTAGCGGCCTCCTACAATGAGCAGTTCTTC,CASSQLAASYNEQFF
TRBV25-1,few,TRBD1,TRBJ2-4,TGTGCCAGCAGTGAATTCGGGACAGGCAAAAACATTCAGTACTTC,CASSEFGTGKNIQYF
TRBV20-1,few,TRBD2,TRBJ2-5,TGCAGTGCGCCACTAGCGGGGTACCAAGAGACCCAGTACTTC,CSAPLAGYQETQYF
TRBV29-1,few,.,TRBJ1-1,TGCAGCGCGTGGCACGCTAACACTGAAGCTTTCTTT,CSAWHANTEAFF
TRBV18,.,TRBD1,TRBJ2-5,TGTGCCAGCTCCCCGGGACAGAGGGGCCAAGAGACCCAGTACTTC,CASSPGQRGQETQYF
TRBV20-1,.,TRBD1,TRBJ1-6,TGCAGTGCTAGAGCGCTACAGGGGAGGTCACCCCTCCACTTT,CSARALQGRSPLHF
TRBV29-1,many,TRBD2,TRBJ2-1,TGCAGCCCGTGGGGGGGCTCCTACAATGAGCAGTTCTTC,CSPWGGSYNEQFF